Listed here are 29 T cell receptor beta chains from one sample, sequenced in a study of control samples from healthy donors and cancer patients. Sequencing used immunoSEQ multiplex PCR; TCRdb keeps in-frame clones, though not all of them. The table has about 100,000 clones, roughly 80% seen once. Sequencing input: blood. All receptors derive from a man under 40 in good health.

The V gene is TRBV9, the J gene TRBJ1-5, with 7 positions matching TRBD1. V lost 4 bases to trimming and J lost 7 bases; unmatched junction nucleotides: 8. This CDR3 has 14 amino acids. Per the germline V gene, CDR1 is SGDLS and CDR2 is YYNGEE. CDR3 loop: CASSSTGEQQPQHF. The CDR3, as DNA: TGTGCCAGCAGCTCAACAGGGGAGCAACAGCCCCAGCATTTT.

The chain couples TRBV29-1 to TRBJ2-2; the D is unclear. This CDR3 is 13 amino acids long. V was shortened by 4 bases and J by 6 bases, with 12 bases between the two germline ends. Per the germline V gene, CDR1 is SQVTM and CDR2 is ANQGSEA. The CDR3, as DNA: TGCAGCGTTGCGCCAGACACCCCCGGGGAGCTGTTTTTT. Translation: CSVAPDTPGELFF.

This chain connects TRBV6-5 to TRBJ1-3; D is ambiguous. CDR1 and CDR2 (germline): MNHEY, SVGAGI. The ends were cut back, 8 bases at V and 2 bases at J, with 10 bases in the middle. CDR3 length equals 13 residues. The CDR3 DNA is TGTGCCAGCGCGGACGGCCCTGGAAACACCATATATTTT. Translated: CASADGPGNTIYF.

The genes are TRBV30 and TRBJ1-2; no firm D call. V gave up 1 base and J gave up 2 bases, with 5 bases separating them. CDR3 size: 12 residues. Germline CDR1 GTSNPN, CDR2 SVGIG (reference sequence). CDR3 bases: TGTGCCTGGAGTGGACTCAACTATGGCTACACCTTC. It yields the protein CAWSGLNYGYTF.

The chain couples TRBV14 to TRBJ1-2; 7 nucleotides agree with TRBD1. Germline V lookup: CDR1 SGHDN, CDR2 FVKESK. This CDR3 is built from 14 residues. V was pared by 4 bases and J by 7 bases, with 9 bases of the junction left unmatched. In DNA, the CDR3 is TGTGCCAGCAGCCGACAGGGAATGGGCGCTGGCTACACCTTC. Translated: CASSRQGMGAGYTF.

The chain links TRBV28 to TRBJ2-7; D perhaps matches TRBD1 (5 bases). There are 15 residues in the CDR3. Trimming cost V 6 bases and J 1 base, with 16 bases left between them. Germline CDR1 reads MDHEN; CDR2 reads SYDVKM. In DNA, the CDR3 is TGTGCCAGCAGCACCCCTCGACAGAGATCCTACGAGCAGTACTTC. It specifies CASSTPRQRSYEQYF. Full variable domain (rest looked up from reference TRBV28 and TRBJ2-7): DVKVTQSSRYLVKRTGEKVFLECVQDMDHENMFWYRQDPGLGLRLIYFSYDVKMKEKGDIPEGYSVSREKKERFSLILESASTNQTSMYLCASSTPRQRSYEQYFGPGTRLTVT.

DNA for the CDR3: TGTGCCACATTGGGCCGCCAGCAAGAGACCCAGTACTTC. This translates into CATLGRQQETQYF. The genes are TRBV10-3 and TRBJ2-5; D gene unclear. The V gene's germline CDR1 is ENHRY and CDR2 SYGVKD. Trimming took off 10 bases at V and 2 bases at J, with 14 bases between the two ends. The CDR3 spans 13 residues.

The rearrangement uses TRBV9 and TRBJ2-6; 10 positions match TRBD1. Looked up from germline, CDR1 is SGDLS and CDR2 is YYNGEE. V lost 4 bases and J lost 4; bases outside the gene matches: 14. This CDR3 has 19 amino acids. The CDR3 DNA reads TGTGCCAGCAGCCCATCGGGACAGGGGCCCTTTTTAGGGGCCAACGTCCTGACTTTC. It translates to CASSPSGQGPFLGANVLTF.

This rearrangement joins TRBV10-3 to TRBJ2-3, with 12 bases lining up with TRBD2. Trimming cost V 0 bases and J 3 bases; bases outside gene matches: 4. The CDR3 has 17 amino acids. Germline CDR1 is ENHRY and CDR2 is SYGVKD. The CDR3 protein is CAISESPLAGGTDTQYF. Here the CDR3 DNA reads TGTGCCATCAGTGAGTCCCCCCTAGCGGGGGGGACAGATACGCAGTATTTT.

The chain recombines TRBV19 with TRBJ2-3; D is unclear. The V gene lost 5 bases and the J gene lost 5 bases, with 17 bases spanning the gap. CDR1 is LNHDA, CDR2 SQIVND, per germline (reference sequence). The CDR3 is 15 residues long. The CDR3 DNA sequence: TGTGCCAGTAGTGCCCGGATTTTATTAAGAGATACGCAGTATTTT. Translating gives CASSARILLRDTQYF. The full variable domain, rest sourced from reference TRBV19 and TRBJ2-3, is DGGITQSPKYLFRKEGQNVTLSCEQNLNHDAMYWYRQDPGQGLRLIYYSQIVNDFQKGDIAEGYSVSREKKESFPLTVTSAQKNPTAFYLCASSARILLRDTQYFGPGTRLTVL.

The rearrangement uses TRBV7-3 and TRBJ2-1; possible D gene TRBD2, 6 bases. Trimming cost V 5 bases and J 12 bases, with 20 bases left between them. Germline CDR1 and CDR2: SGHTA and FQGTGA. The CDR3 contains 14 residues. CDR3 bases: TGTGCCAGCAGCCGGGACTCCGCGGTGGATGTGCAGTTCTTC. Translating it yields CASSRDSAVDVQFF.

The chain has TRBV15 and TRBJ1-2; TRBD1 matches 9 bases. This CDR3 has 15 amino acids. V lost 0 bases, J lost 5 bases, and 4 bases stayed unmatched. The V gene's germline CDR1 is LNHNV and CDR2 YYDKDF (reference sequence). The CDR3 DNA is TGTGCCACCAGCAGAGAAGCGGGACAGGGTTATGGCTACACCTTC. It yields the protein CATSREAGQGYGYTF.

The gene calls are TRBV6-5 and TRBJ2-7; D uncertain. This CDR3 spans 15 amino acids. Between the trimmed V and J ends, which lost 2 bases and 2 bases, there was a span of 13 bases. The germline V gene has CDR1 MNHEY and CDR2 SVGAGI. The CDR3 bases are TGTGCCAGCAGTTACGATCAGGATCCCACCTACGAGCAGTACTTC. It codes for CASSYDQDPTYEQYF.

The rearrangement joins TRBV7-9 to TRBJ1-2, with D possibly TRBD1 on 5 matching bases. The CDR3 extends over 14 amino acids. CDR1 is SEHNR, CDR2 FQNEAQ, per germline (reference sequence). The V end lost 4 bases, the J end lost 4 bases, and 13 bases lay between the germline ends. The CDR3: CASSYSRDPYGYTF. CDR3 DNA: TGTGCCAGCAGCTACTCGAGGGACCCCTATGGCTACACCTTC. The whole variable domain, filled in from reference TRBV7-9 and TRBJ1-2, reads DTGVSQNPRHKITKRGQNVTFRCDPISEHNRLYWYRQTLGQGPEFLTYFQNEAQLEKSRLLSDRFSAERPKGSFSTLEIQRTEQGDSAMYLCASSYSRDPYGYTFGSGTRLTVV.

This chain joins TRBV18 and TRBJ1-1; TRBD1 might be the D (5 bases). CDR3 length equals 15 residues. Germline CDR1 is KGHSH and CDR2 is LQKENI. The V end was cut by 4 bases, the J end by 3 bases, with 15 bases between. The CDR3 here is CASSLGRGGYTEAFF. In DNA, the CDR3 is TGTGCCAGCTCACTAGGACGGGGGGGATACACTGAAGCTTTCTTT.

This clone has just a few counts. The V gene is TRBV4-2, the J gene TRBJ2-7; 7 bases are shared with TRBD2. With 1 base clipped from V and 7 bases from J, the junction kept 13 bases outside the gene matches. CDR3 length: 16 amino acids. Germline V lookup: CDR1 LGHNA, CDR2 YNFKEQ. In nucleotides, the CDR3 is TGTGCCAGCAGCCAAGGCCCGGGCGGGGGACTTACGGAGCAGTACTTC. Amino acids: CASSQGPGGGLTEQYF.

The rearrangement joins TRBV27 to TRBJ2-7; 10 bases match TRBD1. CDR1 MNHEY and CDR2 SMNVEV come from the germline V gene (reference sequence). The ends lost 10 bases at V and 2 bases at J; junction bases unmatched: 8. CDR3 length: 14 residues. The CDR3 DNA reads TGTGCCACTAAAACGGGACAGGGGCCCTACGAGCAGTACTTC. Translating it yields CATKTGQGPYEQYF.

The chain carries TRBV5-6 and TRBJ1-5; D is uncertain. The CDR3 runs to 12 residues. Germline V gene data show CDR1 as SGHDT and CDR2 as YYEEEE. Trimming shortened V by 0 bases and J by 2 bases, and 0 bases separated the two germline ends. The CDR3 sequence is CASSLGNQPQHF. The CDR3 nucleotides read TGTGCCAGCAGCTTGGGCAATCAGCCCCAGCATTTT.

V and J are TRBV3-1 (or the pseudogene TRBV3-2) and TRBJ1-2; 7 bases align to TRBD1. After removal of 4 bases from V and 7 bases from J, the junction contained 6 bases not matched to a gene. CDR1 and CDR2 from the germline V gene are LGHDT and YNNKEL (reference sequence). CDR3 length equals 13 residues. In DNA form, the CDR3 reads TGTGCCAGCAGCCTAGGACAGGCAGGTGGCTACACCTTC. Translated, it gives CASSLGQAGGYTF.

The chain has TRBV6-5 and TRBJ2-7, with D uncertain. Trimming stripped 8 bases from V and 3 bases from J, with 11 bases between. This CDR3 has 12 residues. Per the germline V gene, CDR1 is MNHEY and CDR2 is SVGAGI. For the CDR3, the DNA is TGTGCCAGCCACTATGAGATCTACGAGCAGTACTTC. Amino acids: CASHYEIYEQYF.

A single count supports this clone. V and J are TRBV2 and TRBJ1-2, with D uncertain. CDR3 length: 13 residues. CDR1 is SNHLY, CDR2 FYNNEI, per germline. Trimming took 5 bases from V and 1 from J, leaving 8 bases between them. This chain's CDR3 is CASSTAVNYGYTF. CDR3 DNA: TGTGCCAGCAGTACGGCAGTTAACTATGGCTACACCTTC.

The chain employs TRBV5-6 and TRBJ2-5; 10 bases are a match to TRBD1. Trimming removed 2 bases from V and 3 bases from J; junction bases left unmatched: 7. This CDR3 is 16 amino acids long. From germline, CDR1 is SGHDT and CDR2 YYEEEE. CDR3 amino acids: CASSFGDRGPEETQYF. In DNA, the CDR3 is TGTGCCAGCAGCTTTGGGGACAGGGGACCCGAAGAGACCCAGTACTTC.

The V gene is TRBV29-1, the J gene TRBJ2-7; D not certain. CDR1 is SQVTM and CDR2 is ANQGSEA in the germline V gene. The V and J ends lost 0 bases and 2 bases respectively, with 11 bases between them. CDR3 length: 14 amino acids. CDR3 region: CSVEDLGEPYEQYF. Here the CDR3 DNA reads TGCAGCGTTGAAGATCTTGGAGAACCCTACGAGCAGTACTTC.

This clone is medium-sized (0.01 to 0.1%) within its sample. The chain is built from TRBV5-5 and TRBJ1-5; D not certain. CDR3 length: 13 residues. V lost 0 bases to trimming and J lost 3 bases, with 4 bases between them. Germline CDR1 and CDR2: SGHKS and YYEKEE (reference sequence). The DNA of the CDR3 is TGTGCCAGCAGCTTGGTGGTCAATCAGCCCCAGCATTTT. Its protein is CASSLVVNQPQHF.

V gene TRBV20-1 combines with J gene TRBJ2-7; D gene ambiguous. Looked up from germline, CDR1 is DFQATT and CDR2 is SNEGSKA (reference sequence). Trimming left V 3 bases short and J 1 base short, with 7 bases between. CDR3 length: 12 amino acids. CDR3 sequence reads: CSASHGSYEQYF. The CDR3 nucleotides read TGCAGTGCTAGTCACGGATCCTACGAGCAGTACTTC.

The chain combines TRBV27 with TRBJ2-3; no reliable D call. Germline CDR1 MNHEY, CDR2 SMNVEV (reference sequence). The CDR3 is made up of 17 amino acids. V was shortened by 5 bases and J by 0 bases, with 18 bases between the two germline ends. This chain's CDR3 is CASSPSKFATSTDTQYF. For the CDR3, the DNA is TGTGCCAGCAGTCCCAGCAAATTCGCCACTAGCACAGATACGCAGTATTTT.

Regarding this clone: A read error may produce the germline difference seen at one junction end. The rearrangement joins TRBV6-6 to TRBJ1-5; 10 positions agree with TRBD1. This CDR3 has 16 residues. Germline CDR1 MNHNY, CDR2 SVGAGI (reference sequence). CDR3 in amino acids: CAGSSGTGVWDQPQHF. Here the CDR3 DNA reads TGTGCCGGCAGTTCTGGGACAGGGGTTTGGGATCAGCCCCAGCATTTT.

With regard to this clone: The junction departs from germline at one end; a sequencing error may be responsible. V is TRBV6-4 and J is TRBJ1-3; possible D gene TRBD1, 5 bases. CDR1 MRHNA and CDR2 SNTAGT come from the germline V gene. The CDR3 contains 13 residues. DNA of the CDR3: TGTGCCAGCAATAGGACAACTGGAAACACGATATATTTT. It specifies CASNRTTGNTIYF.

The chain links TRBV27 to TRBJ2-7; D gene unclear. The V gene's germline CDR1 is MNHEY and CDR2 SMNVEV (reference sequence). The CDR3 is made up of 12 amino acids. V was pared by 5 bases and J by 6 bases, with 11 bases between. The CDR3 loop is CASSLPDAEQYF. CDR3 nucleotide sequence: TGTGCCAGCAGTCTGCCCGACGCCGAGCAGTACTTC.